The present entry profiles one T cell receptor beta chain with its context. These data originate in a study of blood T cell repertoires in COVID-19. Study overall: Whether acute or convalescent, the COVID-19 samples came from the United States, Italy and Spain.

V trimming: 6 bases; J trimming: 7 bases; junction bases outside the gene matches: 10. The germline V gene has CDR1 MNHEY and CDR2 SVGAGI. This CDR3 is built from 15 residues. Sequenced by immunoSEQ multiplex PCR; TCRdb stores in-frame clones only, minus some. The sample consists of under 200,000 clones, more than 75% of them appearing once. The chain joins TRBV6-5 to TRBJ1-2; 11 bases are a match to TRBD1. The clonotype comes from a man in his forties with active or convalescent COVID-19. Material: peripheral blood. The CDR3 reads CASREIGDRGGGYTF. The CDR3, as DNA: TGTGCCAGCAGGGAGATTGGGGACAGGGGGGGTGGCTACACCTTC.